Reported below is one TCR beta chain. What it binds is not known. Both about-4-week and about-12-week second-dose recipients were combined. The sample is drawn from a study of T cell responses to AZD1222 COVID-19 vaccine. Study-level results: Spike-wide vaccine-associated CD4 TCRs dominated at 160-218 and 743-854. Close to half of all spike-specific TCRs reportedly target regions of the variants that are unmutated.

Profiled with immunoSEQ multiplex PCR; TCRdb holds only in-frame clones, not every one. The data hold roughly 120,000 clones, with around 84% observed a single time. This TCR came from an adult who received the AZD1222 COVID-19 vaccine. Specimen: peripheral blood, collected 28 days after the second AZD1222 dose.

DNA for the CDR3: TGTGCCAGCAGTTTCTCAGGGGGCGAGCAGTACTTC. It specifies CASSFSGGEQYF. The chain couples TRBV2 to TRBJ2-7, with 7 bases lining up with TRBD1. Germline assignment: CDR1 SNHLY and CDR2 FYNNEI. There are 12 residues in the CDR3. Trimming removed 5 bases from V and 6 bases from J; junction bases left unmatched: 4. Full variable domain (rest looked up from reference TRBV2 and TRBJ2-7): EPEVTQTPSHQVTQMGQEVILRCVPISNHLYFYWYRQILGQKVEFLVSFYNNEISEKSEIFDDQFSVERPDGSNFTLKIRSTKLEDSAMYFCASSFSGGEQYFGPGTRLTVT.